These T cell receptor beta chains were read from a single sample in a study of blood T cell repertoires in COVID-19. Assay used: immunoSEQ multiplex PCR; TCRdb lists only in-frame clones, some missing. The data contain approximately 280,000 clones, 75% to 95% of them seen just once; the ten biggest clones take up 6.8%. The sample was peripheral blood. The source of these receptors is a woman aged 30 to 39 with COVID-19, enrolled during active disease. Both conserved end residues are part of each CDR3. A D gene is named only where the DNA matches it firmly. Only some rows state a clone size, as once, few, many or a class for expanded clones.

.,TRBD1,TRBV3-1/TRBV3-2,TRBJ1-3,CATKDRADLSGNTIYF,TGTGCCACGAAAGACAGGGCGGACCTCTCTGGAAACACCATATATTTT
.,.,TRBV9,TRBJ1-1,CASSVSVRANTEAFF,TGTGCCAGCAGCGTATCGGTGAGGGCGAACACTGAAGCTTTCTTT
few,.,TRBV5-6,TRBJ1-6,CASSPGEYSPLHF,TGTGCCAGCAGCCCGGGGGAATACTCACCCCTCCACTTT
.,.,TRBV27,TRBJ2-7,CASSLAGDEQYF,TGTGCCAGCAGTTTGGCAGGGGACGAGCAGTACTTC
.,.,TRBV19,TRBJ2-2,CASSPLLQSGELFF,TGTGCCAGTAGCCCCCTCTTACAGTCCGGGGAGCTGTTTTTT
.,.,TRBV3-1/TRBV3-2,TRBJ2-2,CASSRGQFRDTGELFF,TGTGCCAGCAGCCGCGGACAGTTTAGGGACACCGGGGAGCTGTTTTTT
.,TRBD1,TRBV29-1,TRBJ1-5,CSVGGTDPNQPQHF,TGCAGCGTTGGAGGGACAGACCCTAATCAGCCCCAGCATTTT
.,TRBD2,TRBV5-1,TRBJ2-5,CASSLGGRDQETQYF,TGCGCCAGCAGCTTAGGAGGGAGGGATCAAGAGACCCAGTACTTC
.,.,TRBV11-2,TRBJ1-5,CASSQEVAGSNQPQHF,TGTGCCAGCAGCCAGGAGGTGGCGGGGAGCAATCAGCCCCAGCATTTT
.,.,TRBV6-6,TRBJ1-1,CASSSPPERTEAFF,TGTGCCAGCAGTTCCCCCCCGGAGAGGACTGAAGCTTTCTTT
.,TRBD1,TRBV5-5,TRBJ1-4,CASSLSGTGDEKLFF,TGTGCCAGCAGCTTATCCGGGACAGGGGATGAAAAACTGTTTTTT
.,TRBD1,TRBV6-6,TRBJ1-3,CASSSDRVGNTIYF,TGTGCCAGCAGTTCCGACAGGGTTGGAAACACCATATATTTT
.,.,TRBV6-6,TRBJ1-2,CASSYSRTDGYTF,TGTGCCAGCAGTTACTCGCGAACCGATGGCTACACCTTC
.,TRBD2,TRBV5-4,TRBJ2-2,CAPKGGTSSIVRLFF,TGTGCCCCCAAGGGGGGGACTAGCTCAATTGTACGGCTGTTTTTT
once,TRBD2,TRBV7-2,TRBJ2-3,CASSRTSGSADTQYF,TGTGCCAGCAGCCGGACTAGCGGGAGTGCAGATACGCAGTATTTT
.,TRBD2,TRBV2,TRBJ2-5,CASTPGTGGETQYF,TGTGCCAGCACTCCTGGGACGGGAGGAGAGACCCAGTACTTC
once,.,TRBV7-9,TRBJ2-2,CASSFLVGVNGELFF,TGTGCCAGCAGCTTTCTCGTGGGAGTTAACGGGGAGCTGTTTTTT
once,.,TRBV5-1,TRBJ2-7,CASSLALGAYEQYF,TGCGCCAGCAGCTTGGCTCTCGGTGCCTACGAGCAGTACTTC
once,TRBD2,TRBV15,TRBJ2-7,CATSRDLGVAGGSYEQYF,TGTGCCACCAGCAGAGATCTGGGGGTAGCGGGAGGCTCCTACGAGCAGTACTTC
.,TRBD1,TRBV6-6,TRBJ1-5,CASSPTDRGSFNQPQHF,TGTGCCAGCAGTCCCACGGACAGGGGGTCCTTCAATCAGCCCCAGCATTTT
.,.,TRBV18,TRBJ2-3,CASSPNPVSSTDTQYF,TGTGCCAGCTCACCAAATCCGGTTTCTAGCACAGATACGCAGTATTTT
few,TRBD1,TRBV6-5,TRBJ1-1,CASRLDRGGTEAFF,TGTGCCAGCAGACTTGACAGGGGGGGAACTGAAGCTTTCTTT
.,TRBD2,TRBV2,TRBJ2-6,CASSPFLAGDSGANVLTF,TGTGCCAGCAGCCCCTTCCTAGCGGGAGATTCTGGGGCCAACGTCCTGACTTTC
.,TRBD1,TRBV19,TRBJ2-4,CASSVQGARENIQYF,TGTGCCAGTAGTGTACAGGGGGCGCGGGAAAACATTCAGTACTTC
once,TRBD1,TRBV5-1,TRBJ1-1,CASSMTGFTEAFF,TGCGCCAGCAGCATGACAGGGTTCACTGAAGCTTTCTTT
.,.,TRBV21-1,TRBJ2-4,CASSKSLWEFGKNIQYF,TGTGCCAGCAGCAAATCCCTGTGGGAGTTTGGCAAAAACATTCAGTACTTC
once,TRBD1,TRBV19,TRBJ2-7,CASSGQGAGEQYF,TGTGCCAGTAGCGGACAGGGGGCGGGAGAGCAGTACTTC
.,TRBD1,TRBV10-2,TRBJ1-2,CASSDRGNYGYTF,TGCGCCAGCAGTGACAGGGGGAACTATGGCTACACCTTC
.,TRBD1,TRBV18,TRBJ1-5,CASSFDRAAQPQHF,TGTGCCAGCTCATTCGACAGGGCGGCTCAGCCCCAGCATTTT
few,.,TRBV12-3/TRBV12-4,TRBJ2-7,CASSDRRSYEQYF,TGTGCCAGCAGCGACAGGCGGTCCTACGAGCAGTACTTC
.,.,TRBV12-3/TRBV12-4,TRBJ1-5,CASSLVSMRPQHF,TGTGCCAGCAGTTTAGTCTCGATGAGGCCCCAGCATTTT
.,.,TRBV4-1,TRBJ2-5,CASSQDRGAWGTQYF,TGCGCCAGCAGCCAAGATCGGGGGGCCTGGGGGACCCAGTACTTC
.,.,TRBV19,TRBJ2-6,CASSIEGAGANVLTF,TGTGCCAGTAGTATTGAAGGGGCTGGGGCCAACGTCCTGACTTTC
.,.,TRBV19,TRBJ1-5,CASSVGGAPDQPQHF,TGTGCCAGTAGTGTTGGCGGTGCGCCCGATCAGCCCCAGCATTTT
few,TRBD1,TRBV5-6,TRBJ1-6,CASSTTGVSYYNSPLHF,TGTGCCAGCAGCACGACAGGGGTCTCCTACTATAATTCACCCCTCCACTTT
.,.,TRBV5-1,TRBJ1-2,CASSPRQAYGYTF,TGCGCCAGCAGCCCCCGACAGGCCTATGGCTACACCTTC